This T cell receptor beta chain was documented in a study of regulatory T cells in long-lasting Graves disease. Investigators prepared the TCR beta libraries by applying iRepertoire HTBI primers and Arm-PCR of CDR3 regions. TCRdb fed the multiplex PCR reads into MiXCR, producing one record per CDR3 protein. The sample has 360,000 or so distinct CDR3 sequences; roughly 24% are singletons. This clonotype was recorded a few times. The V end was cut by 0 bases, the J end by 7 bases, with 12 bases between. The V gene's germline CDR1 is DFQATT and CDR2 SNEGSKA (reference sequence). This CDR3 has 13 residues. The time point is: persistent/refractory GD, antithyroid drugs over 5 years with positive TRAb. Researchers made the TCR library from RNA that was extracted from PBMCs. EDTA tubes were used for drawing around 8.8 milliliters of peripheral blood.

The rearrangement joins TRBV20-1 to TRBJ1-1; no reliable D call. The sequences come from peripheral blood mononuclear cells (PBMCs), collected when the disease was refractory, from a patient treated with antithyroid drugs. The clonotype originates from a woman aged 40 to 55 with Graves disease. The CDR3 loop reads CSARDRLDGEAFF. DNA for the CDR3: TGCAGTGCTAGAGATAGATTAGACGGTGAAGCTTTCTTT.